The source of this T cell receptor (beta chain) is a study of response to subunit inactivated influenza vaccine. TCRdb re-called the RT-PCR reads through MiXCR, storing one row per CDR3 protein. The table lists 150,000 to 200,000 distinct CDR3 sequences, approximately 12% of them singletons. A further study also used this sample, focusing on T cells expressing NK-cell markers. As reported in that work: The cDNA for TCR beta came from 5'RACE template switching with UMIs. TCR beta repertoires came from sorted CD3+CD56+NKG2C+, CD3+CD56+NKG2C- and CD3+CD56-NKG2C+ T cells. In several donors, dominant clonotypes made up about 25-60.1% of CD3+CD56-NKG2C+ cells.

The clonotype was recovered from a man in his fifties who received an inactivated influenza vaccine. This specimen consisted of CD8+ T cells sorted from PBMCs, obtained less than 13 days after vaccination.

The CDR3 DNA reads as TGTGCCAGCAGCCTGAGGGGGGAGAAGCAGTTCTTC. This codes for CASSLRGEKQFF. The chain carries TRBV9 and TRBJ2-1, with D perhaps given as TRBD1 or TRBD2 (6 bases each). Germline CDR1 and CDR2: SGDLS and YYNGEE. The CDR3 totals 12 residues. V was trimmed by 4 bases and J by 11 bases, leaving 13 bases between them.